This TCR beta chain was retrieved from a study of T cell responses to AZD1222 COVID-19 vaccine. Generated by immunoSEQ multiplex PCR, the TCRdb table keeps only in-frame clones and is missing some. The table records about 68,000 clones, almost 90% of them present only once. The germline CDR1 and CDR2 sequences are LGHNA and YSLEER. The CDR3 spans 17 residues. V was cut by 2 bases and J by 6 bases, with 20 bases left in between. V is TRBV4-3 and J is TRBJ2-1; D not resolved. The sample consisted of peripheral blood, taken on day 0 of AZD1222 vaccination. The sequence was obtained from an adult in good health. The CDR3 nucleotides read TGCGCCAGCAGCCAATTCCCTTCTGAGGTGATAGTCAATGAGCAGTTCTTC. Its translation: CASSQFPSEVIVNEQFF.